The 19 T cell receptor beta chains in this list originate from one sample, sequenced in a study of post-analysis software for immune sequencing data. General study points: When patients were compared with controls, about five TRBV segments were more frequent, TRBV5-6, TRBV5-1 and TRBV20-1 among them.

No antigen is known for these receptors. TCR beta libraries were prepared from cDNA with unique molecular identifiers. TCRdb redid the calling of the PCR reads with MiXCR, one entry per CDR3 protein. The top ten clones hold roughly an eighth of a sample with 450,000 or so distinct CDR3 sequences, roughly 45% of them seen once. Source material: blood. Receptor source: a girl under 18 with multiple sclerosis.

The chain has TRBV6-5 and TRBJ2-4; D not certain. Germline CDR1 MNHEY, CDR2 SVGAGI. Trimming pared 6 bases from V and 1 base from J, leaving 13 bases between. This CDR3 has 15 residues. CDR3 amino acids: CASSQSLRAKNIQYF. Here the CDR3 DNA reads TGTGCCAGCAGCCAGTCGCTGCGGGCCAAAAACATTCAGTACTTC.

The chain combines TRBV27 with TRBJ2-4, with 8 positions matching TRBD1. Per germline, CDR1 MNHEY and CDR2 SMNVEV (reference sequence). After removal of 5 bases from V and 6 bases from J, the junction contained 9 bases not matched to a gene. The CDR3 length is 15 residues. Written as DNA, the CDR3 is TGTGCCAGCAGTGACCGGGACAGGCCTACAAACATTCAGTACTTC. This encodes CASSDRDRPTNIQYF.

This clonotype was picked up a small number of times. The genes are TRBV6-5 and TRBJ1-1; 9 bases map to TRBD1. The V gene end was trimmed by 6 bases and the J gene end by 5 bases; junction bases not matched to a gene: 10. Germline V gene sequence: CDR1 MNHEY, CDR2 SVGAGI. The CDR3 has 15 residues. The CDR3 protein is CASSRDRGRGTEAFF. CDR3 nucleotides: TGTGCCAGCAGCCGCGACAGGGGGAGGGGGACTGAAGCTTTCTTT.

This clonotype was counted a few times. The chain is built from TRBV29-1 and TRBJ1-1, with D possibly TRBD1 on 6 matching bases. Germline V gene data show CDR1 as SQVTM and CDR2 as ANQGSEA. V lost 5 bases and J lost 1, with 8 bases in between. This CDR3 has 12 residues. The CDR3 sequence is CSVTGRNTEAFF. The CDR3 coding sequence is TGCAGCGTTACAGGGAGGAACACTGAAGCTTTCTTT.

The V and J genes are TRBV5-1 and TRBJ2-7; the match to TRBD1 covers 8 bases. V lost 5 bases and J lost 3; bases outside the gene matches: 10. The CDR3 covers 15 residues. Germline assignment: CDR1 SGHRS and CDR2 YFSETQ. The DNA of the CDR3 is TGCGCCAGCAGACAGAGGGGGACAGGCGACTACGAGCAGTACTTC. Protein sequence: CASRQRGTGDYEQYF.

This clonotype appeared once. The chain is built from TRBV6-6 and TRBJ2-5; 9 bases line up with TRBD2. The closer fit of TRBJ2-7 to the DNA end suggests the J call may be wrong. The V gene's germline CDR1 is MNHNY and CDR2 SVGAGI (reference sequence). The CDR3 length is 15 residues. As DNA, the CDR3 is TGTGCCAGCAGTTACGGGCTAGCGGGACCCAACGAGCAGTACTTC. This encodes CASSYGLAGPNEQYF.

The chain combines TRBV12-3 or TRBV12-4 with TRBJ2-1, with 9 bases aligning to TRBD1. The V segment lost 5 bases and the J segment 7 bases; nucleotides outside the gene matches: 9. The CDR3 runs to 15 residues. CDR3 nucleotides: TGTGCCAGCAGTCACTCGGGACAGGGTATGAATGAGCAGTTCTTC. Translated: CASSHSGQGMNEQFF.

The V and J genes are TRBV4-2 and TRBJ2-3; D uncertain. The ends were cut back, 4 bases at V and 2 bases at J, with 19 bases in the middle. The CDR3 totals 17 residues. Looked up from germline, CDR1 is LGHNA and CDR2 is YNFKEQ. CDR3 DNA: TGTGCCAGCAGCCCCTCGGTGGTGGCAGGAGCCACAGATACGCAGTATTTT. Protein: CASSPSVVAGATDTQYF.

The V gene is TRBV29-1, the J gene TRBJ2-1, with D hard to call. The CDR3 runs 14 residues. The V gene's germline CDR1 is SQVTM and CDR2 ANQGSEA. V shed 4 bases and J shed 4 bases, with 14 bases lying between them. The CDR3 bases are TGCAGCGTTGCCCCAAGGGTCGGATACAATGAGCAGTTCTTC. Residues: CSVAPRVGYNEQFF.

This clonotype was seen a handful of times. This chain connects TRBV27 to TRBJ2-7; 7 bases fit TRBD1. The J call is uncertain, as TRBJ2-5 better fits the DNA end. There are 16 residues in the CDR3. Germline V gene sequence: CDR1 MNHEY, CDR2 SMNVEV (reference sequence). The CDR3 sequence: CASSPETGQTKETQYF. CDR3 nucleotide sequence: TGTGCCAGCAGTCCCGAAACGGGACAGACTAAAGAGACCCAGTACTTC.

The chain is built from TRBV5-4 and TRBJ2-7; maybe TRBD2 (6 bases). The J call is doubtful: the DNA matches TRBJ2-5 better. In germline, CDR1 is SGHNT, CDR2 YYREEE (reference sequence). The CDR3 has 15 amino acids. The CDR3 region is CASSRRDGSGETQYF. CDR3 bases: TGTGCCAGCAGCCGGCGTGACGGGAGTGGAGAGACCCAGTACTTC.

This clonotype was recorded a few times. The rearrangement joins TRBV12-3 or TRBV12-4 to TRBJ2-1, with no clear D. The CDR3 totals 11 residues. V lost 6 bases and J 8 bases, leaving 8 bases between the germline ends. The CDR3 DNA follows: TGTGCCAGCAGCTCGGGCCATGAGCAGTTCTTC. This encodes CASSSGHEQFF.

The rearrangement joins TRBV10-3 to TRBJ1-1; D gene ambiguous. This CDR3 spans 14 amino acids. The germline V and J ends were trimmed by 0 bases and 0 bases, with 5 bases remaining between them. Germline V gene sequence: CDR1 ENHRY, CDR2 SYGVKD. CDR3: CAISESEMNTEAFF. CDR3 in DNA: TGTGCCATCAGTGAGTCGGAGATGAACACTGAAGCTTTCTTT.

The rearrangement uses TRBV4-1 and TRBJ1-6; TRBD1 matches at 7 bases. With V trimmed by 1 base and J by 7 bases, 10 bases remained unmatched. The germline V gene encodes CDR1 MGHRA and CDR2 YSYEKL. The CDR3 spans 17 residues. CDR3 residues: CASSQGRTGPTNSPLHF. The CDR3 nucleotides are TGCGCCAGCAGCCAAGGACGGACAGGCCCAACCAATTCACCCCTCCACTTT.

In its sample, this clonotype was seen a few times. The genes are TRBV5-1 and TRBJ1-1; 12 positions match TRBD1. Germline CDR1 SGHRS, CDR2 YFSETQ. Trimming at V came to 4 bases and at J to 0 bases, leaving 7 bases not matched to a gene. This CDR3 contains 17 residues. CDR3 bases: TGCGCCAGCAGCGACCGGGACAGGGGGCTCCTGAACACTGAAGCTTTCTTT. Protein: CASSDRDRGLLNTEAFF.

This chain connects TRBV28 to TRBJ2-2; the match to TRBD1 covers 7 bases. Germline-derived CDR1 and CDR2 are MDHEN and SYDVKM. The CDR3 is 16 residues long. The V and J ends lost 4 bases and 0 bases, in that order; junction bases with no gene match: 5. CDR3 sequence (DNA): TGTGCCAGCAGTTCCCCCGGGACAGCGAACACCGGGGAGCTGTTTTTT. It yields the protein CASSSPGTANTGELFF.

This clonotype was seen more than once but under ten times. The gene calls are TRBV4-1 and TRBJ1-5; weak D call: TRBD1 (5 bases). The V end was cut by 6 bases, the J end by 0 bases, with 9 bases between. Germline CDR1 reads MGHRA; CDR2 reads YSYEKL. The CDR3 is 14 residues long. The CDR3 DNA reads TGCGCCAGCAGGGGGACGGATAGCAATCAGCCCCAGCATTTT. Protein: CASRGTDSNQPQHF.

The chain couples TRBV27 to TRBJ2-1; D may be TRBD1 or TRBD2 (5 bases each). Germline CDR1 and CDR2: MNHEY and SMNVEV (reference sequence). V lost 4 bases and J lost 0, with 10 bases in between. The CDR3 loop spans 15 amino acids. CDR3 sequence (DNA): TGTGCCAGCAGTTCGGGACGTCCCTCCTACAATGAGCAGTTCTTC. Residues: CASSSGRPSYNEQFF.

This clonotype turned up a few times. The chain has TRBV4-1 and TRBJ2-7; 11 bases map to TRBD1. Trimming removed 1 base from V and 3 bases from J; junction bases left unmatched: 2. The CDR3 is 15 amino acids. CDR1 is MGHRA, CDR2 YSYEKL, per germline. In DNA, the CDR3 is TGCGCCAGCAGCCAAGGGGACAGGGGGTTCTACGAGCAGTACTTC. This gives the protein CASSQGDRGFYEQYF.